These T cell receptor beta chains were read from a single sample in a study of T cells after yellow fever vaccination. TCRdb reprocessed the 5' RACE reads with MiXCR, giving one entry per CDR3 protein. The sample has some 550,000 distinct CDR3 sequences, about 19% seen once; the top ten hold about 13%. The sample in question was PBMCs, obtained 15 days after the yellow fever booster vaccination. Receptor source: a young man who received the YFV17D yellow fever vaccine. The conserved cysteine and the conserved F or W are not part of the CDR3 here. A D gene is named only where the DNA matches it firmly.

J	D	V	CDR3
TRBJ2-1	TRBD2	TRBV20-1	SAGSGGGSYNEQF
TRBJ1-1	NA	TRBV2	ASSAKGGTEAF
TRBJ2-1	NA	TRBV6-5	AISSGRGGIYNEQF
TRBJ2-3	NA	TRBV18	ASSQLRGTDTQY
TRBJ2-7	NA	TRBV12-3/TRBV12-4	ASSTLIRYEQY
TRBJ2-3	NA	TRBV21-1	ASRSGWLAGIGTDTQY
TRBJ2-7	TRBD1	TRBV7-8	ASSLWTGPYEQY
TRBJ2-7	NA	TRBV29-1	SAAGGASGINTYEQY
TRBJ2-7	TRBD1	TRBV11-2	ASSPPGTASYEQY
TRBJ1-5	TRBD1	TRBV5-1	ASSSRQGAGNQPQH
TRBJ1-2	TRBD1	TRBV7-9	ASSLLGQGAYGYT
TRBJ2-5	NA	TRBV19	ASSIGREETQY
TRBJ1-1	NA	TRBV7-9	ASSFDSMNTEAF
TRBJ2-1	NA	TRBV11-3	ASSWGSGEQF
TRBJ2-1	NA	TRBV18	ASSPAGNEQF
TRBJ2-7	TRBD1	TRBV19	ASSIVSGQGRSMFELY
TRBJ2-7	NA	TRBV6-5	ASSYSRGGSYEQY
TRBJ1-4	NA	TRBV2	ASIRARAGEKLF
TRBJ2-1	NA	TRBV20-1	SARDRWQRPHNEQF
TRBJ2-5	NA	TRBV12-3/TRBV12-4	ASTLGAAETQY
TRBJ2-1	TRBD1	TRBV7-2	ASSLVGQGLEQF
TRBJ2-3	NA	TRBV20-1	SARGGGNTDTQY
TRBJ2-3	NA	TRBV12-5	ASGTGQRDTQY